The text below deals with one T cell receptor beta chain. Its antigen is unknown. It has no much larger one-base neighbor in the sample; base qualities were not kept. The entry originates in a study of blood T cell repertoires in COVID-19 (TCRdb year 2020). Background for the entire study: Samples from collaborators originated in the United States, Italy and Spain and spanned both the acute and convalescent phases of COVID-19. The material from the prospective study consisted of cDNA or gDNA derived from T cells, B-cell-depleted T cells, or PBMCs. Deeply sampled blood TCRbeta repertoires from subjects exposed to, actively infected with, or recovered from COVID-19 were included in the dataset. The repertoires were released in a freely available public database intended as a resource for research on the immune response to SARS-CoV-2. Samples were obtained from the ongoing ImmuneRACE study (first 160 participants) and from 1,254 subjects provided by 6 global collaborators. A de-identified subject ID, COVID-19 status, age in years and sex were almost always included in the sample metadata. Where HLA class I and class II types were available, the types were taken from metadata supplied by the sample provider, not from assay-based typing. General findings and caveats noted by the study authors: How much clinical and demographic metadata was included differed by source and by participant, and the metadata was provided uncurated.

Whole blood was collected in K2EDTA tubes by collaborating institutions according to the institutions' own protocols. For TCRbeta analysis, collaborators shipped samples as frozen whole blood, isolated PBMCs, or DNA extracted from either of those sample types. TCRbeta CDR3 regions were amplified from genomic DNA by means of the immunoSEQ Assay, a bias-controlled multiplex PCR. As for the original processing: Within the assay, amplification of reference gene primers was used to estimate how many nucleated cells each sample contained. Sequence reads were collapsed and filtered to measure the absolute abundance of every unique TCRbeta CDR3 rearrangement. For each sample, productive Simpson clonality was calculated as the square root of Simpson's diversity index over productive rearrangements. TCRdb retrieved this table from immuneACCESS and kept in-frame rearrangements only. Not all clones are present; in checked studies, unresolved V genes account for under half, and no reason is known for the remainder. From that table come the V and J calls and clone size; the DNA was used to work out D and trimming. In this sample the table shows tens of thousands of clones, roughly 79% of which occur a single time. Around 5.3% of the sample rests with the top ten.

The CDR3 numbers 16 residues from cysteine through phenylalanine. Only CDR3 DNA remains: 48 bases, in frame from the first base. CDR1 SGHTA and CDR2 FQGTGA are derived from the germline V gene. The junction carries 24 bases between V and J, which are trimmed by 7 bases and 6 bases respectively. This TCR was sampled from a woman in her sixties with acute or convalescent COVID-19. Here the chain combines TRBV7-3 and TRBJ1-2; TRBD1 is a possible D gene, resting on 5 matching bases. The sequenced sample consisted of peripheral blood. The CDR3 protein sequence reads: CASTSGGLRERDGYTF. The bases are TGTGCCAGCACCTCGGGGGGGTTGCGAGAGCGGGATGGCTACACCTTC.